This T cell receptor beta chain was recovered during a study of T cell changes during pregnancy in multiple sclerosis. Germline lookup yields CDR1 GTSNPN and CDR2 SVGIG (reference sequence). With 5 bases clipped from V and 4 bases from J, the junction kept 6 bases outside the gene matches. The length of the CDR3 is 13 residues. This clone was counted once. TCRdb keeps only in-frame clones here, not all; method: immunoSEQ multiplex PCR. The data show around 71,000 clones, around nine tenths seen once. The source was peripheral blood, collected in the third trimester of pregnancy. The TCR sequence derives from a female donor with multiple sclerosis, enrolled in a pregnancy study. The V and J genes are TRBV30 and TRBJ1-2; the match to TRBD1 covers 8 bases. The CDR3 region is CAWGGQDRYGYTF. The CDR3 DNA sequence: TGTGCCTGGGGGGGACAGGACCGCTATGGCTACACCTTC.